These T cell receptor beta chains were read from a single sample in a study of brain T cells in children with intractable seizures. Clones were read by immunoSEQ multiplex PCR, and TCRdb kept only the in-frame ones, dropping some. The data show 70,000 to 85,000 clones, with approximately 89% seen just once and less than 30% held by the top ten. Sequences were derived from peripheral blood, sampled at surgery. These TCRs come from a girl aged 2-10 years with Rasmussen encephalitis and intractable seizures. The CDR3 runs from the conserved cysteine through the conserved F or W. D genes are given only for firm matches.

>TRBJ2-1|TRBD1|TRBV7-9
CASSLKGQIYNEQFF
TGTGCCAGCAGCTTAAAGGGACAGATCTACAATGAGCAGTTCTTC
>TRBJ1-3|.|TRBV5-5
CASSLWTPGNTIYF
TGTGCCAGCAGCTTGTGGACACCTGGAAACACCATATATTTT
>TRBJ2-2|.|TRBV6-7
CVRSGWGTGELFF
TGTGTCCGATCGGGTTGGGGCACCGGGGAGCTGTTTTTT
>TRBJ2-5|.|TRBV6-4
CARQGGAHAHNQETQYF
TGTGCCAGGCAGGGGGGGGCACATGCGCACAACCAAGAGACCCAGTACTTC
>TRBJ2-1|TRBD2|TRBV10-3
CAIRTPTSPSSYNEQFF
TGTGCCATCAGGACCCCGACTAGCCCTAGTTCCTACAATGAGCAGTTCTTC
>TRBJ1-4|.|TRBV27
CASSSFIGGPGATNEKLFF
TGTGCCAGCAGCAGTTTTATAGGGGGGCCCGGAGCAACTAATGAAAAACTGTTTTTT
>TRBJ2-7|.|TRBV10-3
CAISDGRGAYEQYF
TGTGCCATCAGTGACGGCAGGGGGGCGTACGAGCAGTACTTC
>TRBJ1-3|.|TRBV5-4
CASSATDSGNTIYF
TGTGCCAGCAGCGCCACCGACTCTGGAAACACCATATATTTT
>TRBJ2-2|TRBD2|TRBV18
CASSPFWLAGTSGELFF
TGTGCCAGCTCACCATTCTGGCTAGCGGGAACGTCCGGGGAGCTGTTTTTT
>TRBJ1-4|.|TRBV28
CASSVRTGIWVTNEKLFF
TGTGCCAGCAGTGTCCGGACGGGAATATGGGTAACTAATGAAAAACTGTTTTTT
>TRBJ2-1|.|TRBV27
CASSLPANEQFF
TGTGCCAGCAGTTTACCCGCCAATGAGCAGTTCTTC
>TRBJ2-3|TRBD2|TRBV10-2
CASSEPGLAGVEDTQYF
TGCGCCAGCAGTGAGCCGGGCCTAGCGGGAGTAGAAGATACGCAGTATTTT
>TRBJ1-6|.|TRBV6-4
CAVSSPLHF
TGTGCCGTAAGTTCACCCCTCCACTTT
>TRBJ2-7|TRBD2|TRBV5-4
CASSLAVAGSYEQYF
TGTGCCAGCAGCTTGGCGGTAGCGGGCTCCTACGAGCAGTACTTC
>TRBJ1-2|.|TRBV11-2
CASSLISNGYTF
TGTGCCAGCAGCTTAATCTCTAATGGCTACACCTTC
>TRBJ2-7|TRBD2|TRBV27
CASSSLTSGTYEQYF
TGTGCCAGCAGTTCTTTGACTAGCGGGACCTACGAGCAGTACTTC
>TRBJ1-4|.|TRBV12-5
CASGGQGVFF
TGTGCTAGTGGTGGGCAGGGTGTGTTTTTT
>TRBJ2-7|.|TRBV9
CASSVGVVGYEQYF
TGTGCCAGCAGCGTAGGGGTTGTAGGGTACGAGCAGTACTTC
>TRBJ1-2|.|TRBV6-1
CASSDLWGYTF
TGTGCCAGCAGTGATCTATGGGGCTACACCTTC
>TRBJ1-6|TRBD1|TRBV12-3/TRBV12-4
CASRSTGESPLHF
TGTGCCAGCAGATCCACAGGGGAATCACCCCTCCACTTT
>TRBJ1-1|.|TRBV7-3
CASTPTQIRGAEAFF
TGTGCCAGCACTCCAACCCAAATCAGGGGCGCTGAAGCTTTCTTT
>TRBJ2-5|.|TRBV5-4
CASSLVSEETQYF
TGTGCCAGCAGCTTGGTGTCCGAAGAGACCCAGTACTTC